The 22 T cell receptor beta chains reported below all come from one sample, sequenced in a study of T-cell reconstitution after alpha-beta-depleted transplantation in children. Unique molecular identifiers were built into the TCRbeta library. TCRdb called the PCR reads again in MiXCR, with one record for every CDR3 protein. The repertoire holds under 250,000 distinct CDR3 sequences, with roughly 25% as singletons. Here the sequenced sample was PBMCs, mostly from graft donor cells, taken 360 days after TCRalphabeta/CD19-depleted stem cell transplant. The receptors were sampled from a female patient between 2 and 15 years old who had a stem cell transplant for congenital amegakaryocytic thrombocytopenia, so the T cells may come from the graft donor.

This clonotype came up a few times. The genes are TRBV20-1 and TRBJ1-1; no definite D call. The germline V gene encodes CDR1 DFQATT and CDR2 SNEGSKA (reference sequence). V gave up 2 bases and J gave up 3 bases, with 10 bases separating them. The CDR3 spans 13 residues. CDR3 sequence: CSARFGEHTEAFF. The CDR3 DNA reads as TGCAGTGCTAGATTTGGGGAGCACACTGAAGCTTTCTTT.

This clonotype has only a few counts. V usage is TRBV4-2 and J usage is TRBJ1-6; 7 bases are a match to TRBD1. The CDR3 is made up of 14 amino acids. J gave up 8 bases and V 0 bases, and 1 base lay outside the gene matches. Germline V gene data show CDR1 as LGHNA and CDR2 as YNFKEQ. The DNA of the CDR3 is TGTGCCAGCAGCCAAGACAGGGGGGATTCACCCCTCCACTTT. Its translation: CASSQDRGDSPLHF.

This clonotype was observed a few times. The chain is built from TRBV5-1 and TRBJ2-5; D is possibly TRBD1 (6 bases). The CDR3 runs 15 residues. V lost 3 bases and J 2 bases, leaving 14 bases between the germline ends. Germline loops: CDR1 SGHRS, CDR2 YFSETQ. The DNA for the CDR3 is TGCGCCAGCAGCTCATTACAGGGAATACAAGAGACCCAGTACTTC. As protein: CASSSLQGIQETQYF.

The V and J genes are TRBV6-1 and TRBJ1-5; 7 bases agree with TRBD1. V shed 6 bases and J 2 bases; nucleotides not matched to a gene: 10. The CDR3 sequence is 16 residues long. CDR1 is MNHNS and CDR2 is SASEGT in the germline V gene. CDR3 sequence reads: CASSPSYRGRNQPQHF. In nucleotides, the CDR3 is TGTGCCAGCAGCCCATCCTACAGGGGACGCAATCAGCCCCAGCATTTT.

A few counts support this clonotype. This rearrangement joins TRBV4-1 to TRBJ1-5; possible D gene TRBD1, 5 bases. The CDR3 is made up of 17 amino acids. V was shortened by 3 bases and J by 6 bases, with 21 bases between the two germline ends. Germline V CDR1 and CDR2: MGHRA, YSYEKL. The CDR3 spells CASSHANRDGGAQPQHF. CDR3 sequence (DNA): TGCGCCAGCAGCCATGCGAACCGGGACGGGGGAGCTCAGCCCCAGCATTTT.

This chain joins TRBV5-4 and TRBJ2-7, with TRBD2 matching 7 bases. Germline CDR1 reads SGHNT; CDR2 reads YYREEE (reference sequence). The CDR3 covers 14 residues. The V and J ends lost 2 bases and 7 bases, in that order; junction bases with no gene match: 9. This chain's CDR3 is CASSFPGGPGEQYF. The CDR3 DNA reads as TGTGCCAGCAGCTTTCCGGGAGGTCCGGGTGAGCAGTACTTC.

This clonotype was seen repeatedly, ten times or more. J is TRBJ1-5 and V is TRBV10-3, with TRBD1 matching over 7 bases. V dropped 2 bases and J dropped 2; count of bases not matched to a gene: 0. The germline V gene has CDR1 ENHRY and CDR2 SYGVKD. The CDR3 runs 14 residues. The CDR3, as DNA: TGTGCCATCAGTGAGGACAGGGGCAATCAGCCCCAGCATTTT. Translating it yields CAISEDRGNQPQHF.

This CDR3 reads CASSADRGKYQPQHF. The CDR3, as DNA: TGTGCCAGCAGTGCGGACAGGGGAAAATACCAGCCCCAGCATTTT. The chain uses TRBV12-3 or TRBV12-4 and TRBJ1-5; 9 bases are shared with TRBD1. The CDR3 sequence is 15 residues long. With 5 bases clipped from V and 7 bases from J, the junction kept 9 bases outside the gene matches.

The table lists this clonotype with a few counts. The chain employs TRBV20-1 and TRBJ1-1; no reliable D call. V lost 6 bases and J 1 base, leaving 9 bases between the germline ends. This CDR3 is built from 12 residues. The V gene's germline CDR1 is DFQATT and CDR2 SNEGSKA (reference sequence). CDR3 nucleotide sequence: TGCAGTGCCAAAAAAGGGAACACTGAAGCTTTCTTT. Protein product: CSAKKGNTEAFF.

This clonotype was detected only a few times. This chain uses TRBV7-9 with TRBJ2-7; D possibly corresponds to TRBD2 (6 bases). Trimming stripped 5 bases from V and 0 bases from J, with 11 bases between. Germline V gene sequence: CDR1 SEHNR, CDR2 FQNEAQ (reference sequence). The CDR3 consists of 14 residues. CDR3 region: CASSVPGLSYEQYF. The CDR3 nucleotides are TGTGCCAGCAGCGTACCGGGACTCTCCTACGAGCAGTACTTC.

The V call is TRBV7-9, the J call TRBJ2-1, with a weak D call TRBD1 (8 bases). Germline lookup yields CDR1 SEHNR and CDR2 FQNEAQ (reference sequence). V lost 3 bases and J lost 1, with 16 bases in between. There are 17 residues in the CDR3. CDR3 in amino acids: CASSFPTGGESYNEQFF. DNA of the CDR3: TGTGCCAGCAGCTTCCCAACAGGGGGGGAATCCTACAATGAGCAGTTCTTC.

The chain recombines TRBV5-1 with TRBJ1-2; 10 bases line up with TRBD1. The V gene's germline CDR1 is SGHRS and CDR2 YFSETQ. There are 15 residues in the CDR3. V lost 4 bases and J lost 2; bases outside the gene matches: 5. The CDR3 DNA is TGCGCCAGCAGCGGCGGGACAGGGGTAAACTATGGCTACACCTTC. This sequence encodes CASSGGTGVNYGYTF.

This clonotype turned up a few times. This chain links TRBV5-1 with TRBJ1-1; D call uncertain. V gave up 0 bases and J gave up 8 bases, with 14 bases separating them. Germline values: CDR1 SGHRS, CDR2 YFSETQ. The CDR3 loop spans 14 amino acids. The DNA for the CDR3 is TGCGCCAGCAGCTTGGGTCCACATCAAGGAGAAGCTTTCTTT. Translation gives CASSLGPHQGEAFF.

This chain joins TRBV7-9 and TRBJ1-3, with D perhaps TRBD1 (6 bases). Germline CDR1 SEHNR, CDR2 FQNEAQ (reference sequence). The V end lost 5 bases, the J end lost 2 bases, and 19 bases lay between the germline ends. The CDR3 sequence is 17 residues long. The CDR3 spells CASSPTGTQPAGNTIYF. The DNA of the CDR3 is TGTGCCAGCAGCCCGACCGGGACACAGCCGGCTGGAAACACCATATATTTT.

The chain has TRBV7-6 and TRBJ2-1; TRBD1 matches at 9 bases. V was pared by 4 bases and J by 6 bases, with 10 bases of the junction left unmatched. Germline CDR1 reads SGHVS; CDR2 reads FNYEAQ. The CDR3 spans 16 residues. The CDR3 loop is CASSYGPGQGFNEQFF. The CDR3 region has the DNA TGTGCCAGCAGCTACGGACCGGGACAGGGCTTCAATGAGCAGTTCTTC.

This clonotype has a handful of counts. This CDR3 reads CASSFGQTRNQPQHF. CDR3 DNA sequence: TGTGCCAGCAGCTTCGGACAGACAAGAAATCAGCCCCAGCATTTT. The chain combines TRBV5-6 with TRBJ1-5; D might be TRBD1 (6 bases). Germline CDR1 SGHDT, CDR2 YYEEEE. V gave up 2 bases and J gave up 4 bases, with 13 bases separating them. This CDR3 is 15 amino acids long.

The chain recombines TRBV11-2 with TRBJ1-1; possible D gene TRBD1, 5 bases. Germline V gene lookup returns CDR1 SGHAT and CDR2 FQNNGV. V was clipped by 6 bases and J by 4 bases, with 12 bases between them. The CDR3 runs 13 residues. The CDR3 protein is CASSLRVSTEAFF. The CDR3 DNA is TGTGCCAGCAGTCTCAGGGTCAGCACTGAAGCTTTCTTT.

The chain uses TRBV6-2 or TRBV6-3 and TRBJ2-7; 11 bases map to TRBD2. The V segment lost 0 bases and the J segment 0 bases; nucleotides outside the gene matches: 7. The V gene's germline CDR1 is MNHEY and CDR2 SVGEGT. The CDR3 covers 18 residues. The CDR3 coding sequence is TGTGCCAGCAGTTACTCGGGGAAAACTAGCGGGAGCTCCTACGAGCAGTACTTC. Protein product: CASSYSGKTSGSSYEQYF.

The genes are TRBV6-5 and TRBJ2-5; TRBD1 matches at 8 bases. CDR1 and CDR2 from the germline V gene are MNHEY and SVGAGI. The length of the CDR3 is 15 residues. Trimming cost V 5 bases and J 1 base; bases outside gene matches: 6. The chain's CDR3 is CASSIDRGPQETQYF. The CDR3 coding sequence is TGTGCCAGCAGTATCGACAGGGGCCCCCAAGAGACCCAGTACTTC.

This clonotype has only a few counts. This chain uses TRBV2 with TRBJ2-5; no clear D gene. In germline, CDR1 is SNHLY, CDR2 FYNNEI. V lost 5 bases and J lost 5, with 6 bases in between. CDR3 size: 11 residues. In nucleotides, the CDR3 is TGTGCCAGCAGTCCTGAGGAGACCCAGTACTTC. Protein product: CASSPEETQYF.

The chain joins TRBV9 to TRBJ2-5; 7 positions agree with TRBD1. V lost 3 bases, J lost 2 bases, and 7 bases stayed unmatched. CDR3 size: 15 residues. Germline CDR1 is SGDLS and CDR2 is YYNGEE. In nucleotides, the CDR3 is TGTGCCAGCAGCGCCCACAGGGGCCCTCAAGAGACCCAGTACTTC. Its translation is CASSAHRGPQETQYF.

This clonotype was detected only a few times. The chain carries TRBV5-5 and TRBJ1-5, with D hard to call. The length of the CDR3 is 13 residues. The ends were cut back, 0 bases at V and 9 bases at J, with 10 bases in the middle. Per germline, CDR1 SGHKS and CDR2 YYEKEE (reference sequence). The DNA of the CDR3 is TGTGCCAGCAGCTTGGCTGACCTACGGCCCCAGCATTTT. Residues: CASSLADLRPQHF.